This is a list of T cell receptor beta chains from one sample in a study of low-dose radiotherapy and immunotherapy resistance in tumors. TCRdb recomputed calls from the reads with MiXCR, one row per CDR3 protein. The table has tens of thousands of distinct CDR3 sequences, 15% to 20% seen once. The input for sequencing was PBMCs, taken before treatment. The receptors were gathered from a male donor with prostate cancer. The CDR3 runs from the conserved cysteine through the conserved F or W. A D gene is named only where the DNA matches it firmly. The listing skips clone size in some rows; elsewhere it reads once, few, many or a size class.

length,J,V,size,D,DNA,CDR3
15,TRBJ2-7,TRBV3-1,many,NA,TGTGCCAGCAGCCAATGGACAGAAAGCTCCTACGAGCAGTACTTC,CASSQWTESSYEQYF
16,TRBJ2-1,TRBV20-1,few,TRBD2,TGCAGTGTCAGTCCTAGCGGGGACCCTTCCTACAATGAGCAGTTCTTC,CSVSPSGDPSYNEQFF
16,TRBJ2-5,TRBV7-9,many,NA,TGTGCCAGCACCAACCCGGAGGTGGGGGGCCAAGAGACCCAGTACTTC,CASTNPEVGGQETQYF
16,TRBJ2-7,TRBV3-1,many,TRBD1,TGTGCCAGCAGCCAAGACCCCGGGACAGGGTGGTACGAGCAGTACTTC,CASSQDPGTGWYEQYF
16,TRBJ2-3,TRBV12-3/TRBV12-4,many,TRBD2,TGTGCCAGCACCAACCTGGGCGGGGGGGCCTTAGATACGCAGTATTTT,CASTNLGGGALDTQYF
13,TRBJ2-5,TRBV6-2/TRBV6-3,many,NA,TGTGCCAGCGGCCAGGTGCAGGGGGAGACCCAGTACTTC,CASGQVQGETQYF
15,TRBJ2-5,TRBV12-3/TRBV12-4,many,NA,TGTGCCAGCAGCTCTCCGACAGGGAGGCAAGAGACCCAGTACTTC,CASSSPTGRQETQYF
14,TRBJ2-2,TRBV6-5,many,TRBD2,TGTGCCAGCAGTTACAGCGGGGGGCCCGGGGAGCTGTTTTTT,CASSYSGGPGELFF
16,TRBJ2-1,TRBV20-1,many,TRBD2,TGCAGTGCTAGTGGGGCGGGGGGGCTTTCGTACAATGAGCAGTTCTTC,CSASGAGGLSYNEQFF
11,TRBJ2-5,TRBV29-1,many,NA,TGCAGCGTTGAAGGGCAAGAGACCCAGTACTTC,CSVEGQETQYF
14,TRBJ1-2,TRBV6-5,many,NA,TGTGCCAGCAGTTACTTGGCGGAACAATCCGACTACACCTTC,CASSYLAEQSDYTF
10,TRBJ1-2,TRBV20-1,NA,NA,TGCAGTGCTAGAGCTTATGGCTACACCTTC,CSARAYGYTF
14,TRBJ2-3,TRBV19,NA,NA,TGTGCCAGTAGCCAGGGGAGGAGGTCAGATACGCAGTATTTT,CASSQGRRSDTQYF
15,TRBJ2-1,TRBV15,many,NA,TGTGCCACCAGCAGAGGGGGAAGCTCCTACAATGAGCAGTTCTTC,CATSRGGSSYNEQFF
14,TRBJ1-5,TRBV27,few,TRBD1,TGTGCCAGCAGTTCGACAGGGGTGGGTCAGCCCCAGCATTTT,CASSSTGVGQPQHF
16,TRBJ2-7,TRBV20-1,NA,NA,TGCAGTGCTAGAGATCACGGGGGCCCCGATCCCTACGAGCAGTACTTC,CSARDHGGPDPYEQYF
15,TRBJ2-3,TRBV7-9,NA,NA,TGTGCCAGCAGCTCCACATCCTACCGCACAGATACGCAGTATTTT,CASSSTSYRTDTQYF
17,TRBJ2-1,TRBV7-9,NA,TRBD2,TGTGCCAGCAGCCCGGTGTTTTGGACTAGCGGATACAATGAGCAGTTCTTC,CASSPVFWTSGYNEQFF
13,TRBJ1-3,TRBV3-1,many,NA,TGTGCCAGCAGCCAAGACAGACGAAACACCATATATTTT,CASSQDRRNTIYF
20,TRBJ2-6,TRBV6-2/TRBV6-3,many,NA,TGTGCCAGCAGTTTACGGCTTCTCCGGACCCTAAGCTCTGGGGCCAACGTCCTGACTTTC,CASSLRLLRTLSSGANVLTF
17,TRBJ2-1,TRBV9,many,TRBD2,TGTGCCAGCAGCGGGAGATGGAGGGTGGGGGGGGACAATGAGCAGTTCTTC,CASSGRWRVGGDNEQFF
13,TRBJ2-1,TRBV27,NA,TRBD2,TGTGCCAGCAGACGGGGGGGGGCGAATGAGCAGTTCTTC,CASRRGGANEQFF
13,TRBJ1-1,TRBV10-1,many,NA,TGCGCCAGCAGTTCGGCGGTGGGGACTGAAGCTTTCTTT,CASSSAVGTEAFF
13,TRBJ2-1,TRBV7-2,many,NA,TGTGCCAGCAGCTACCTGGCCCGCAATGAGCAGTTCTTC,CASSYLARNEQFF
13,TRBJ1-2,TRBV20-1,many,TRBD1,TGCAGTGCTATGGGGACAGGGGTCTATGGCTACACCTTC,CSAMGTGVYGYTF
18,TRBJ1-1,TRBV5-1,many,NA,TGCGCCAGCAGCGGAGCGGCGGCCCGGGGGGTCCGAAACACTGAAGCTTTCTTT,CASSGAAARGVRNTEAFF